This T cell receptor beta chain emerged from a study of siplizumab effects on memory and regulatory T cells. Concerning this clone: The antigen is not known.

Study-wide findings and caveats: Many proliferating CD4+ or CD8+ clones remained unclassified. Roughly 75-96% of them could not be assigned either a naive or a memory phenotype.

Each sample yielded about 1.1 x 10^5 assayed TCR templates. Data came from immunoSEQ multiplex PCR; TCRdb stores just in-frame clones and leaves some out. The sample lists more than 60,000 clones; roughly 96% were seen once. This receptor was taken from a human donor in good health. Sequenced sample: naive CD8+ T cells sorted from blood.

CDR3 nucleotide sequence: TGTGCCAGCAGCAGAATGGACGCTCCCCCCTACGAGCAGTACTTC. It yields the protein CASSRMDAPPYEQYF. The chain uses TRBV7-3 and TRBJ2-7; D is undetermined. V gave up 5 bases and J gave up 2 bases, with 16 bases separating them. Germline-derived CDR1 and CDR2 are SGHTA and FQGTGA. The CDR3 contains 15 residues.